The 32 T cell receptor beta chains below all came from one sample that was sequenced in a study of cytomegalovirus exposure and HLA in healthy donors. Primers for the PCR totalled 60 Vbeta and 13 Jbeta. Profiled with immunoSEQ multiplex PCR; TCRdb holds only in-frame clones, not every one. The profile shows approximately 190,000 clones, over 75% of them singletons. Sequenced material: PBMCs. The origin of the receptors is a man in his forties in good health and CMV-seropositive.

The J gene is TRBJ1-1, the V gene TRBV5-1; weak D call: TRBD1 (6 bases). Trimming took 2 bases from V and 2 from J, leaving 13 bases between them. Per the germline V gene, CDR1 is SGHRS and CDR2 is YFSETQ. This CDR3 spans 15 amino acids. The CDR3 DNA sequence: TGCGCCAGCAGCTTTCAGGGGAATGGCAACACTGAAGCTTTCTTT. It translates to CASSFQGNGNTEAFF.

The chain carries TRBV7-9 and TRBJ1-4, with D tentatively TRBD1 (6 bases). The CDR3 sequence is 16 residues long. CDR1 is SEHNR, CDR2 FQNEAQ, per germline (reference sequence). V was cut by 7 bases and J by 1 base, with 16 bases left in between. The CDR3 coding sequence is TGTGCCAGCATGATCGGCTTCAGGGGAACTAATGAAAAACTGTTTTTT. It translates to CASMIGFRGTNEKLFF.

This chain uses TRBV19 with TRBJ1-2, with D possibly TRBD1 on 6 matching bases. The CDR3 spans 17 residues. Germline V gene data show CDR1 as LNHDA and CDR2 as SQIVND (reference sequence). V lost 4 bases, J lost 4 bases, and 22 bases lay in between. The CDR3 bases are TGTGCCAGTAGTAGGCGTCGACAGGCTCGCCTCCCCTATGGCTACACCTTC. This sequence encodes CASSRRRQARLPYGYTF. The full variable domain, with the rest looked up from reference TRBV19 and TRBJ1-2, is DGGITQSPKYLFRKEGQNVTLSCEQNLNHDAMYWYRQDPGQGLRLIYYSQIVNDFQKGDIAEGYSVSREKKESFPLTVTSAQKNPTAFYLCASSRRRQARLPYGYTFGSGTRLTVV.

This clone came up once. This chain uses TRBV7-9 with TRBJ1-1; D is perhaps TRBD1 (6 bases). The V and J ends lost 5 bases and 3 bases respectively, with 13 bases between them. Germline CDR1 is SEHNR and CDR2 is FQNEAQ (reference sequence). CDR3 length: 14 amino acids. The CDR3 is CASSPTDRYTEAFF. The CDR3 bases are TGTGCCAGCAGCCCAACTGACAGGTACACTGAAGCTTTCTTT.

The chain joins TRBV7-2 to TRBJ1-1; D gene unclear. Germline assignment: CDR1 SGHTA and CDR2 FQGNSA. The CDR3 has 15 amino acids. V was shortened by 1 base and J by 1 base, with 10 bases between the two germline ends. As DNA, the CDR3 is TGTGCCAGCAGCTTAGGAAACAATCGGAACACTGAAGCTTTCTTT. It encodes CASSLGNNRNTEAFF.

DNA of the CDR3: TGTGCCAGCGGGAGCCTCCTCCGCGCAGATACGCAGTATTTT. Translation gives CASGSLLRADTQYF. V and J are TRBV27 and TRBJ2-3; a possible D gene is TRBD2 (5 bases). This CDR3 is 14 amino acids long. Germline V gives CDR1 MNHEY, CDR2 SMNVEV (reference sequence). The V end lost 8 bases, the J end lost 4 bases, and 16 bases lay between the germline ends.

The chain combines TRBV28 with TRBJ1-1; no clear D. Trimming pared 6 bases from V and 8 bases from J, leaving 13 bases between. Germline CDR1 and CDR2: MDHEN and SYDVKM. The CDR3 has 12 amino acids. CDR3 residues: CASSLGYGEAFF. In DNA, the CDR3 is TGTGCCAGCAGCTTAGGTTATGGCGAAGCTTTCTTT.

The V call is TRBV19, the J call TRBJ2-2; TRBD2 matches at 9 bases. The CDR3 totals 16 residues. The V segment lost 9 bases and the J segment 0 bases; nucleotides outside the gene matches: 8. Looked up from germline, CDR1 is LNHDA and CDR2 is SQIVND (reference sequence). The DNA of the CDR3 is TGTGCCAGCCAATCCGTAGCGGGAGCGAACACCGGGGAGCTGTTTTTT. It is translated as CASQSVAGANTGELFF. The whole variable domain, remainder taken from reference TRBV19 and TRBJ2-2, is DGGITQSPKYLFRKEGQNVTLSCEQNLNHDAMYWYRQDPGQGLRLIYYSQIVNDFQKGDIAEGYSVSREKKESFPLTVTSAQKNPTAFYLCASQSVAGANTGELFFGEGSRLTVL.

J is TRBJ1-3 and V is TRBV10-1; D remains unclear. Per the germline V gene, CDR1 is WNHNN and CDR2 is SYGVQD (reference sequence). The ends were cut back, 3 bases at V and 0 bases at J, with 15 bases in the middle. The CDR3 has 17 amino acids. The DNA of the CDR3 is TGCGCCAGCAGTGACCCCCGGGTCTTTACCTCTGGAAACACCATATATTTT. This translates into CASSDPRVFTSGNTIYF.

Only one count was recorded for this clone. V is TRBV29-1 and J is TRBJ2-7, with 10 bases that match TRBD1. This CDR3 has 14 amino acids. Germline lookup yields CDR1 SQVTM and CDR2 ANQGSEA. J gave up 7 bases and V 7 bases, and 13 bases lay outside the gene matches. The DNA of the CDR3 is TGCAGCGCCCGCCCAGGGACAGGGGTGGGGGAGCAGTACTTC. This translates into CSARPGTGVGEQYF.

CDR3 residues: CASSIQGQIASGQYF. The CDR3 nucleotides read TGTGCCAGCAGCATACAGGGGCAGATTGCGTCCGGGCAGTACTTC. V and J are TRBV7-2 and TRBJ2-7; 7 nucleotides align to TRBD1. The CDR3 has 15 residues. From germline, CDR1 is SGHTA and CDR2 FQGNSA. The V and J ends lost 5 bases and 9 bases, in that order; junction bases with no gene match: 16.

This chain links TRBV5-6 with TRBJ1-3, with TRBD1 matching over 8 bases. Germline CDR1 SGHDT, CDR2 YYEEEE. The CDR3 covers 16 residues. J lost 0 bases, V lost 2 bases, and 4 bases had no gene match. This chain's CDR3 is CASSFRDRLSGNTIYF. The CDR3 coding sequence is TGTGCCAGCAGCTTCCGGGACAGGCTCTCTGGAAACACCATATATTTT.

A few counts support this clone. The chain employs TRBV9 and TRBJ1-3; D unclear. Germline CDR1 is SGDLS and CDR2 is YYNGEE. CDR3 length: 13 residues. Trimming removed 3 bases from V and 4 bases from J, with 8 bases in between. This CDR3 is CASSEEQGNTIYF. The CDR3, as DNA: TGTGCCAGCAGCGAGGAACAGGGAAACACCATATATTTT.

V is TRBV7-3 and J is TRBJ1-2; D uncertain. The germline V gene encodes CDR1 SGHTA and CDR2 FQGTGA. Trimming took off 5 bases at V and 4 bases at J, with 11 bases between the two ends. The CDR3 is 13 amino acids. The CDR3 DNA reads TGTGCCAGCAGCCCCGGAGGACCCTATGGCTACACCTTC. Protein product: CASSPGGPYGYTF.

The genes are TRBV6-1 and TRBJ1-1; 10 bases map to TRBD1. The V segment lost 4 bases and the J segment 5 bases; nucleotides outside the gene matches: 10. Germline CDR1 and CDR2: MNHNS and SASEGT. This CDR3 is 16 amino acids long. The CDR3 region has the DNA TGTGCCAGCAGTGGCCGGGACAGGGGACCGAGGACTGAAGCTTTCTTT. It encodes CASSGRDRGPRTEAFF.

As regards this clone: The identical CDR3 is also encoded by other nucleotide sequences in the sample. This chain uses TRBV7-9 with TRBJ2-7; no clear D gene. CDR3 length: 11 residues. Germline V gene data show CDR1 as SEHNR and CDR2 as FQNEAQ (reference sequence). V gave up 2 bases and J gave up 6 bases, with 5 bases separating them. Here the CDR3 reads CASSLSGEQYF. The CDR3 DNA sequence: TGTGCCAGCAGCTTATCGGGCGAGCAGTACTTC.

This sequence joins TRBV7-6 and TRBJ2-5, with D maybe TRBD1 (5 bases). CDR3 length equals 15 residues. The V and J ends lost 5 bases and 4 bases respectively, with 17 bases between them. In germline, CDR1 is SGHVS, CDR2 FNYEAQ. The CDR3 DNA follows: TGTGCCAGCAGCAGATCCAGGGCTGGGCTAGAGACCCAGTACTTC. Encoded protein: CASSRSRAGLETQYF.

J is TRBJ2-3 and V is TRBV5-4, with 12 bases identical to TRBD2. Trimming took 1 base from V and 6 from J; bases not matched to a gene: 6. Germline V gives CDR1 SGHNT, CDR2 YYREEE (reference sequence). The CDR3 contains 16 residues. The CDR3 protein is CASSLKSSGGGDTQYF. The CDR3 region has the DNA TGTGCCAGCAGCTTGAAGTCTAGCGGGGGGGGCGATACGCAGTATTTT.

This chain joins TRBV10-3 and TRBJ2-1; perhaps TRBD2 as D (6 bases). The CDR3 runs to 15 residues. Looked up from germline, CDR1 is ENHRY and CDR2 is SYGVKD. Trimming removed 5 bases from V and 5 bases from J, with 16 bases in between. For the CDR3, the DNA is TGTGCCATCAGTCTCACTGGCGGGGCAAACAATGAGCAGTTCTTC. This gives the protein CAISLTGGANNEQFF.

This clone was picked up a small number of times. The rearrangement links TRBV28 to TRBJ1-6; D might be TRBD1 (5 bases). The V and J ends lost 6 bases and 9 bases respectively, with 18 bases between them. CDR3 length: 15 amino acids. In germline, CDR1 is MDHEN, CDR2 SYDVKM. CDR3 loop: CASSLVRVEVSPLHF. The CDR3 DNA sequence: TGTGCCAGCAGCCTGGTCAGGGTTGAGGTTTCACCCCTCCACTTT. The full variable domain, rest sourced from reference TRBV28 and TRBJ1-6, is DVKVTQSSRYLVKRTGEKVFLECVQDMDHENMFWYRQDPGLGLRLIYFSYDVKMKEKGDIPEGYSVSREKKERFSLILESASTNQTSMYLCASSLVRVEVSPLHFGNGTRLTVT.

The chain combines TRBV7-2 with TRBJ2-7; D might be TRBD2 (5 bases). Germline lookup yields CDR1 SGHTA and CDR2 FQGNSA. The CDR3 is made up of 14 amino acids. Trimming cost V 0 bases and J 0 bases, with 6 bases left between them. CDR3 loop: CASSLAAGSYEQYF. The CDR3 DNA reads TGTGCCAGCAGCTTAGCCGCGGGCTCCTACGAGCAGTACTTC.

This clone was recorded once. The rearrangement links TRBV7-2 to TRBJ1-1; 7 bases line up with TRBD1. Unmatched junction bases numbered 7, after V lost 0 bases and J lost 6 bases. Germline CDR1 reads SGHTA; CDR2 reads FQGNSA. The length of the CDR3 is 15 residues. CDR3 residues: CASSLARGLVSEAFF. The DNA for the CDR3 is TGTGCCAGCAGCTTAGCAAGGGGGCTGGTCTCTGAAGCTTTCTTT.

This clone appeared a single time. This chain links TRBV5-1 with TRBJ1-6; 8 bases match TRBD1. CDR1 and CDR2 from the germline V gene are SGHRS and YFSETQ. The CDR3 totals 18 residues. J lost 0 bases, V lost 4 bases, and 9 bases had no gene match. CDR3 protein: CASSGRTGMFSYNSPLHF. CDR3 coding DNA: TGCGCCAGCAGCGGACGGACAGGGATGTTCTCCTATAATTCACCCCTCCACTTT.

The chain couples TRBV28 to TRBJ2-7; maybe TRBD2 (5 bases). Germline-derived CDR1 and CDR2 are MDHEN and SYDVKM. The CDR3 has 14 amino acids. Trimming left V 3 bases short and J 0 bases short, with 9 bases between. The CDR3 region has the DNA TGTGCCAGCAGTTTTCGGGGAACCTCCTACGAGCAGTACTTC. This sequence encodes CASSFRGTSYEQYF. The full variable domain, its missing parts supplied by reference TRBV28 and TRBJ2-7, is DVKVTQSSRYLVKRTGEKVFLECVQDMDHENMFWYRQDPGLGLRLIYFSYDVKMKEKGDIPEGYSVSREKKERFSLILESASTNQTSMYLCASSFRGTSYEQYFGPGTRLTVT.

The chain carries TRBV1 and TRBJ1-1. TRBV1 constitutes a pseudogene. CDR3 length equals 13 residues. The CDR3 spells CTSSRWESTEAFF. In nucleotides, the CDR3 is TGCACCAGCAGCCGATGGGAGAGCACTGAAGCTTTCTTT.

V usage is TRBV5-6 and J usage is TRBJ1-1; 11 nucleotides line up with TRBD1. This CDR3 has 15 residues. V shed 4 bases and J 5 bases; nucleotides not matched to a gene: 7. Germline V gives CDR1 SGHDT, CDR2 YYEEEE. The CDR3, as DNA: TGTGCCAGCAGCCTGACGGGACAGGGGGAGACTGAAGCTTTCTTT. Amino acid sequence: CASSLTGQGETEAFF. Using reference TRBV5-6 and TRBJ1-1 for the parts outside the CDR3, the full variable domain is DAGVTQSPTHLIKTRGQQVTLRCSPKSGHDTVSWYQQALGQGPQFIFQYYEEEERQRGNFPDRFSGHQFPNYSSELNVNALLLGDSALYLCASSLTGQGETEAFFGQGTRLTVV.

V usage is TRBV10-3 and J usage is TRBJ2-2; no reliable D call. Trimming removed 10 bases from V and 0 bases from J, with 18 bases in between. The CDR3 runs to 16 residues. In germline, CDR1 is ENHRY, CDR2 SYGVKD. The CDR3 is CATSPAGPTNTGELFF. CDR3 DNA sequence: TGTGCCACCTCCCCCGCAGGCCCCACGAACACCGGGGAGCTGTTTTTT.

This clone was observed once. The V and J genes are TRBV4-1 and TRBJ2-5; possible D gene TRBD1, 6 bases. With 3 bases removed from V and 2 bases from J, the gap between germline ends came to 13 bases. The CDR3 loop spans 15 amino acids. Germline lookup yields CDR1 MGHRA and CDR2 YSYEKL. Here the CDR3 DNA reads TGCGCCAGCAGCCATTCCGGGACACCTCAAGAGACCCAGTACTTC. Encoded protein: CASSHSGTPQETQYF.

J is TRBJ2-6 and V is TRBV7-2; D might be TRBD2 (6 bases). CDR1 and CDR2 (germline): SGHTA, FQGNSA. CDR3 size: 16 residues. Trimming removed 5 bases at V and 2 bases at J, with 13 bases between. CDR3 nucleotides: TGTGCCAGCAGCCCGCGGGGAGAGGCTGGGGCCAACGTCCTGACTTTC. It codes for CASSPRGEAGANVLTF.

This rearrangement joins TRBV25-1 to TRBJ1-2, with 8 bases that match TRBD1. The germline V gene has CDR1 MGHDK and CDR2 SYGVNS. The CDR3 runs to 14 residues. V was pared by 8 bases and J by 7 bases, with 12 bases of the junction left unmatched. The CDR3 DNA reads as TGTGCCAGCGGGATTGGACAGGGAATCGGTGGCTACACCTTC. It translates to CASGIGQGIGGYTF.

This clone has only a few counts. The CDR3: CASSEEVEGLGTDTQYF. DNA for the CDR3: TGTGCCAGCAGTGAAGAAGTGGAGGGCTTGGGCACAGATACGCAGTATTTT. The chain carries TRBV6-1 and TRBJ2-3; weak D call: TRBD2 (6 bases). Trimming took off 1 base at V and 1 base at J, with 15 bases between the two ends. The CDR3 extends over 17 amino acids. The V gene's germline CDR1 is MNHNS and CDR2 SASEGT.

The chain joins TRBV7-2 to TRBJ2-3, with a weak D call TRBD1 (6 bases). V was clipped by 5 bases and J by 1 base, with 10 bases between them. CDR1 is SGHTA and CDR2 is FQGNSA in the germline V gene. The CDR3 covers 14 residues. CDR3 coding DNA: TGTGCCAGCAGCGGACAGTTCGGCACAGATACGCAGTATTTT. Protein sequence: CASSGQFGTDTQYF.